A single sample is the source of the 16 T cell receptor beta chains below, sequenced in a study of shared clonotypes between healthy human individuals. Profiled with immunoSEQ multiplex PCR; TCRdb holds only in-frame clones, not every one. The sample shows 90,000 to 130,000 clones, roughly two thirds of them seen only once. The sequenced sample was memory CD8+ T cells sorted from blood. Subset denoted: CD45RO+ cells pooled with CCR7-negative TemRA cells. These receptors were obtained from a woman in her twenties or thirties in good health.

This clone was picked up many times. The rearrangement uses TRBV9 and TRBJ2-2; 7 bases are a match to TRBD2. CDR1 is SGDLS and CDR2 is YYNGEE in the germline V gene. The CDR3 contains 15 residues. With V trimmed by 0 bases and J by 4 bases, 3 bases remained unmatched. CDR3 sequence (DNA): TGTGCCAGCAGCGTAGGCGGGAGTGCCACCGGGGAGCTGTTTTTT. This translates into CASSVGGSATGELFF.

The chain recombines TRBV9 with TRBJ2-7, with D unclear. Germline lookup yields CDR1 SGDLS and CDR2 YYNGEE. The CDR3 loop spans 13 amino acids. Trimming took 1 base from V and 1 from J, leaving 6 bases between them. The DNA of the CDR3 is TGTGCCAGCAGCGTAACGCCATCCTACGAGCAGTACTTC. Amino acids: CASSVTPSYEQYF.

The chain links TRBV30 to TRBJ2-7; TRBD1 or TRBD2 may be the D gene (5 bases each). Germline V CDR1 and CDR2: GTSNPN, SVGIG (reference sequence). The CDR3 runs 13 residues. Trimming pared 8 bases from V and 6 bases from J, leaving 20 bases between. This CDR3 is CALTPGPGAEQYF. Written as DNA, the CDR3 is TGTGCCCTCACCCCGGGACCCGGGGCCGAGCAGTACTTC.

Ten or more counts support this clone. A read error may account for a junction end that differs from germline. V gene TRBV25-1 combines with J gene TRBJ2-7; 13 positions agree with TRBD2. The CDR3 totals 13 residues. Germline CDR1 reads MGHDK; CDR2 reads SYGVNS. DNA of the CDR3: TGTGCCAGCAGTGAGCCGGGACTAGCGGGACTAAACTTC. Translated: CASSEPGLAGLNF.

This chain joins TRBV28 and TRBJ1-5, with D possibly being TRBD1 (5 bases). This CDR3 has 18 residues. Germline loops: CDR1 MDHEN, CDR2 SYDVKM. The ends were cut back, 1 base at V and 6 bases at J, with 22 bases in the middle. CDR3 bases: TGTGCCAGCAGTTTATATCAGACGGCGGGCAGGGCGGTTCAGCCCCAGCATTTT. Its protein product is CASSLYQTAGRAVQPQHF. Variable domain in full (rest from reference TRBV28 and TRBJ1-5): DVKVTQSSRYLVKRTGEKVFLECVQDMDHENMFWYRQDPGLGLRLIYFSYDVKMKEKGDIPEGYSVSREKKERFSLILESASTNQTSMYLCASSLYQTAGRAVQPQHFGDGTRLSIL.

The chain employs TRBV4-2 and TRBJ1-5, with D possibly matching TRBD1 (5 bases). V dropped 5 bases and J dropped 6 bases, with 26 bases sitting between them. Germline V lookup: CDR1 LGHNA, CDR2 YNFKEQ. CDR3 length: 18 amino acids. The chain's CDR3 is CASSYLEIRAGVGQPQHF. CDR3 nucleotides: TGTGCCAGCAGCTACTTAGAGATCCGGGCGGGGGTTGGTCAGCCCCAGCATTTT.

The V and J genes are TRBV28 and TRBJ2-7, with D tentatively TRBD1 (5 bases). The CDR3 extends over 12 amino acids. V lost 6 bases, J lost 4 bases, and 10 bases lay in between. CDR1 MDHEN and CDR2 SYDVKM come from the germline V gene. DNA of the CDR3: TGTGCCAGCAGATACCAGGGTTACGAGCAGTACTTC. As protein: CASRYQGYEQYF.

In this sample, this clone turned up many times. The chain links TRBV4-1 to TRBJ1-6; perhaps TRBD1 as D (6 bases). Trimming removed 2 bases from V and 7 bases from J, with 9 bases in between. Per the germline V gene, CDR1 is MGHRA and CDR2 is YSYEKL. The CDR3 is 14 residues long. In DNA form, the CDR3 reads TGCGCCAGCAGCCAAAGGGGGAAGAATTCACCCCTCCACTTT. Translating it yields CASSQRGKNSPLHF.

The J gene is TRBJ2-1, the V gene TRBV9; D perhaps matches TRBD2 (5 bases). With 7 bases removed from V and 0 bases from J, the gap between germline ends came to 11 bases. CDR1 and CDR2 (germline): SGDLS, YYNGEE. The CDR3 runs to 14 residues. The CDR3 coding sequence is TGTGCCAGCCACTCGGGGAGCTCCTACAATGAGCAGTTCTTC. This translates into CASHSGSSYNEQFF.

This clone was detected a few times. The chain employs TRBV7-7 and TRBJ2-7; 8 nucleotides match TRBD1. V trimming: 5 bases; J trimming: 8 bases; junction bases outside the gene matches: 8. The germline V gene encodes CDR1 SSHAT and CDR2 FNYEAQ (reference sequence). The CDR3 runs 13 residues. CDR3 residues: CASSKDREMQQYF. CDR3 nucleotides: TGTGCCAGCAGCAAGGACAGGGAGATGCAGCAGTACTTC. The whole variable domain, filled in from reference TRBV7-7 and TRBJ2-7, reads GAGVSQSPRYKVTKRGQDVTLRCDPISSHATLYWYQQALGQGPEFLTYFNYEAQPDKSGLPSDRFSAERPEGSISTLTIQRTEQRDSAMYRCASSKDREMQQYFGPGTRLTVT.

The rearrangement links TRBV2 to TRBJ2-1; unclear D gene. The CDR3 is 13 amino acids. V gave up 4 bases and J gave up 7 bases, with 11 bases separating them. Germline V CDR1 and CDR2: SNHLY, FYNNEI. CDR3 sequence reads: CASSGLGVNEQFF. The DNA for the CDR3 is TGTGCCAGCAGTGGTTTGGGTGTAAATGAGCAGTTCTTC. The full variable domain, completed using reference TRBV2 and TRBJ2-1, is EPEVTQTPSHQVTQMGQEVILRCVPISNHLYFYWYRQILGQKVEFLVSFYNNEISEKSEIFDDQFSVERPDGSNFTLKIRSTKLEDSAMYFCASSGLGVNEQFFGPGTRLTVL.

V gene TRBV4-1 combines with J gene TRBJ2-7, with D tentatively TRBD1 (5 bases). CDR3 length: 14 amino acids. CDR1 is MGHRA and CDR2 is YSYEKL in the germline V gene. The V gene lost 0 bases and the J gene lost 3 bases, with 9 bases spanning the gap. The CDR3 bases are TGCGCCAGCAGCCAAGACAGGGCCAGCTACGAGCAGTACTTC. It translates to CASSQDRASYEQYF.

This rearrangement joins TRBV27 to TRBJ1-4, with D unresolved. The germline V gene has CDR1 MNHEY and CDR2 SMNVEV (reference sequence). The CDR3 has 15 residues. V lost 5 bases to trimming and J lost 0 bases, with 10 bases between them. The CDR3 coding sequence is TGTGCCAGCAGTCTCCAGTCTGCAACTAATGAAAAACTGTTTTTT. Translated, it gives CASSLQSATNEKLFF.

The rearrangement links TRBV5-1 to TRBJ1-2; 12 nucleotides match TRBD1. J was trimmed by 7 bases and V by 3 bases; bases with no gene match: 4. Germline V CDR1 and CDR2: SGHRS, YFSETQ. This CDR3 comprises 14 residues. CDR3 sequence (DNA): TGCGCCAGCAGCTGGGACAGGGGGCAAGGTGGCTACACCTTC. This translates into CASSWDRGQGGYTF. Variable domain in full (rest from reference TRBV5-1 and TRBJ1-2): KAGVTQTPRYLIKTRGQQVTLSCSPISGHRSVSWYQQTPGQGLQFLFEYFSETQRNKGNFPGRFSGRQFSNSRSEMNVSTLELGDSALYLCASSWDRGQGGYTFGSGTRLTVV.

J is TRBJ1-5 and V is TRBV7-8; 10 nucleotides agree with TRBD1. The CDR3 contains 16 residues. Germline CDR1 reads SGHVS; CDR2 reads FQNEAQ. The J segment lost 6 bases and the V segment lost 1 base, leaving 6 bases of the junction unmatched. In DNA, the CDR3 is TGTGCCAGCAGCTTAGGAGGACAGGGGGTCTCTCAGCCCCAGCATTTT. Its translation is CASSLGGQGVSQPQHF.

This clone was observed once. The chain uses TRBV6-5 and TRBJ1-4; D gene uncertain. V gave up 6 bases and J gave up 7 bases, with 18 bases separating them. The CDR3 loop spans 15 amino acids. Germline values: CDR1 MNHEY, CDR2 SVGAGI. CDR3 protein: CASRPQTGEVEKLFF. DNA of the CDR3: TGTGCCAGCAGACCCCAGACGGGAGAGGTTGAAAAACTGTTTTTT.